This T cell receptor beta chain came from a study of spatial heterogeneity in lung cancer. From the 5' RACE reads, TCRdb called clonotypes with MiXCR, one entry per CDR3 protein. This sample has around 19,000 distinct CDR3 sequences, with roughly a fifth found just once. This clonotype was counted between two and nine times. As for time point: sample taken at primary tumor resection. Whole RNA, isolated from tumor, nontumor lung or frozen PBMC, was sequenced without prior sorting. The CDR3 totals 15 residues. V lost 3 bases and J lost 2, with 14 bases in between. CDR1 is SGHVS and CDR2 is FQNEAQ in the germline V gene.

The rearrangement joins TRBV7-8 to TRBJ2-7; D remains ambiguous. This sequence originates from a male donor with early-stage non-small cell lung cancer. This sample comprised PBMCs, obtained at surgery. The CDR3 spells CASSFAHASAYEQYF. CDR3 sequence (DNA): TGTGCCAGCAGCTTTGCCCATGCGAGCGCCTACGAGCAGTACTTC.